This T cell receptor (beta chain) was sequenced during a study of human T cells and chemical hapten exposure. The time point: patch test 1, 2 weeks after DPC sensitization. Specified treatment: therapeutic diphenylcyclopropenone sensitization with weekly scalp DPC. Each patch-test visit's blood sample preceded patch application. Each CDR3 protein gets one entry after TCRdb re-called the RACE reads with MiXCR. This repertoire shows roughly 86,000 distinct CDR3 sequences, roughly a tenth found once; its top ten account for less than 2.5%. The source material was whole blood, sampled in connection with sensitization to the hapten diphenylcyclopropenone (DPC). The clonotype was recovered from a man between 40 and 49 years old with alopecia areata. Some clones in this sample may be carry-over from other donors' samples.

As DNA, the CDR3 is TGCAGTGCTAGAGTGTCCGGGACAGGGACCAATCAGCCCCAGCATTTT. Protein: CSARVSGTGTNQPQHF. This chain uses TRBV20-1 with TRBJ1-5; TRBD1 agrees at 9 bases. Germline V gives CDR1 DFQATT, CDR2 SNEGSKA (reference sequence). The CDR3 totals 16 residues. V lost 1 base and J lost 3; bases outside the gene matches: 7.